This T cell receptor (beta chain) was profiled in a study of T cell repertoires in cytomegalovirus infection. Findings of the study overall: Of the TCR beta families, the public ones yielded a cumulative frequency that identified carriers of CMV plus the relevant HLA.

Regarding this clonotype: What it binds is unknown.

TCRdb re-derived calls from the reads in MiXCR, one entry per CDR3 protein. The sample consists of roughly 340,000 distinct CDR3 sequences, about 29% of them appearing once. The J segment lost 10 bases and the V segment lost 1 base, leaving 10 bases of the junction unmatched. CDR1 is SGHTA and CDR2 is FQGNSA in the germline V gene. The CDR3 spans 16 residues. This chain joins TRBV7-2 and TRBJ2-1, with 10 bases that match TRBD2. This specimen consisted of cultured PBMCs, obtained from culture after CMV antigen stimulation. The TCR comes from a human donor in good health (CMV status not recorded). Some clones in this sample may be carry-over from other donors' samples. The CDR3 nucleotides read TGTGCCAGCAGCTTAGAGCGGGGGGGGCAGGCGTGGGAGCAGTTCTTC. Protein: CASSLERGGQAWEQFF.